What follows are 6 T cell receptor beta chains derived from one specimen sequenced in a study of blood T cell repertoires in COVID-19. Method: immunoSEQ multiplex PCR; TCRdb's copy keeps in-frame clones and lacks some. The sample lists tens of thousands of clones, approximately 79% occurring once. The sequencing input was peripheral blood. The receptors were gathered from a man aged 80 or over with active COVID-19.

The genes are TRBV4-1 and TRBJ2-7, with D possibly TRBD1 on 6 matching bases. Germline V lookup: CDR1 MGHRA, CDR2 YSYEKL. The V end lost 2 bases, the J end lost 5 bases, and 13 bases lay between the germline ends. This CDR3 comprises 14 residues. The CDR3 protein is CASSQPTGIHEQYF. The CDR3 nucleotides read TGCGCCAGCAGCCAACCAACAGGGATCCACGAGCAGTACTTC.

Remarks on this clone: Additional DNA sequences in this sample encode the identical CDR3. The chain joins TRBV7-2 to TRBJ2-1; tentatively, D is TRBD2 (5 bases). V shed 1 base and J shed 13 bases, with 14 bases lying between them. Per the germline V gene, CDR1 is SGHTA and CDR2 is FQGNSA. This CDR3 spans 13 amino acids. In DNA form, the CDR3 reads TGTGCCAGCAGCTTAGGTCTAGCAGAACGTCAGTTCTTC. It yields the protein CASSLGLAERQFF.

V is TRBV9 and J is TRBJ2-7, with D possibly being TRBD2 (7 bases). V lost 1 base, J lost 6 bases, and 11 bases lay in between. The CDR3 runs to 13 residues. Germline V CDR1 and CDR2: SGDLS, YYNGEE. The CDR3 coding sequence is TGTGCCAGCAGCGTACGGGGAGGGGGCGAGCAGTACTTC. Amino acid sequence: CASSVRGGGEQYF. Full variable domain (remainder filled in from reference TRBV9 and TRBJ2-7): DSGVTQTPKHLITATGQRVTLRCSPRSGDLSVYWYQQSLDQGLQFLIQYYNGEERAKGNILERFSAQQFPDLHSELNLSSLELGDSALYFCASSVRGGGEQYFGPGTRLTVT.

The chain uses TRBV7-9 and TRBJ1-2, with 8 bases matching TRBD1. This CDR3 contains 14 residues. The ends lost 5 bases at V and 2 bases at J; junction bases unmatched: 4. The germline CDR1 and CDR2 sequences are SEHNR and FQNEAQ (reference sequence). The CDR3 DNA reads TGTGCCAGCAGCGTCCGGGACAGGAACTATGGCTACACCTTC. This codes for CASSVRDRNYGYTF.

The rearrangement links TRBV5-5 to TRBJ2-7; maybe TRBD2 (6 bases). Germline V gives CDR1 SGHKS, CDR2 YYEKEE (reference sequence). CDR3 length: 16 amino acids. The germline V and J ends were trimmed by 4 bases and 5 bases, with 22 bases remaining between them. CDR3 bases: TGTGCCAGCAGCCGCGTTAGGAGGGGTCTTTTGGACGAGCAGTACTTC. It yields the protein CASSRVRRGLLDEQYF.

This chain joins TRBV3-1 (or the pseudogene TRBV3-2) and TRBJ1-6, with 8 positions matching TRBD1. The CDR3 length is 16 residues. In germline, CDR1 is LGHDT, CDR2 YNNKEL (reference sequence). Trimming removed 4 bases from V and 7 bases from J; junction bases left unmatched: 9. The CDR3 bases are TGTGCCAGCAGCCGGGTGGGACAGGCGGTAAATTCACCCCTCCACTTT. Translation gives CASSRVGQAVNSPLHF.